The subject of this entry is one TCR beta chain. How the authors handled the data: Reference gene primers were amplified, and this amplification served to estimate nucleated cell counts. TCRdb keeps only in-frame clones here, not all; method: immunoSEQ multiplex PCR. That table supplies the V and J calls and clone size; D and trimming were determined from the DNA. The sample includes some 320,000 clones, over 85% of them seen just once. Participants came from about 23 US areas, aged roughly 18 to 89 years. The V gene end was trimmed by 2 bases and the J gene end by 3 bases; junction bases not matched to a gene: 13. This CDR3 region has 20 residues. The germline gives CDR1 SGHRS, CDR2 YFSETQ. The source of the sample is a study of blood T cell repertoires in COVID-19. Study as a whole: Sources were T cells, B-cell-depleted T cells, or PBMCs; the material itself was cDNA or gDNA.

The origin of this receptor is a woman aged 45-59 years who had been exposed to COVID-19. Sequencing was carried out using PBMCs or T cells enriched from blood (not recorded which). The chain combines TRBV5-1 with TRBJ2-1; 14 nucleotides match TRBD2. The CDR3 sequence: CASSFEPGTSGGRSYNEQFF. The CDR3 DNA follows: TGCGCCAGCAGCTTCGAGCCAGGGACTAGCGGGGGCCGGAGCTACAATGAGCAGTTCTTC. Together with reference TRBV5-1 and TRBJ2-1, the CDR3 gives the full variable domain: KAGVTQTPRYLIKTRGQQVTLSCSPISGHRSVSWYQQTPGQGLQFLFEYFSETQRNKGNFPGRFSGRQFSNSRSEMNVSTLELGDSALYLCASSFEPGTSGGRSYNEQFFGPGTRLTVL.